This T cell receptor beta chain came from a study of cytomegalovirus exposure and HLA in healthy donors. Looking at the study overall: Among the roughly 430 genotyped donors, 70% to 85% were placed in the Caucasian-associated ancestry cluster.

CDR1 is SGHRS and CDR2 is YFSETQ in the germline V gene. The CDR3 contains 16 residues. With V trimmed by 4 bases and J by 1 base, 9 bases remained unmatched. Primers: 60 Vbeta forward and 13 Jbeta reverse. Sequenced by immunoSEQ multiplex PCR; TCRdb stores in-frame clones only, minus some. The table lists about 180,000 clones, under 80% of them singletons, with 2% to 2.5% in the top ten. Source material: PBMCs. This TCR was recovered from a woman between 25 and 40 years old in good health and CMV-seropositive. The gene calls are TRBV5-1 and TRBJ1-1; 8 nucleotides agree with TRBD1. The CDR3 nucleotides read TGCGCCAGCAGCCCGGGACAGGCTCCCAGGAACACTGAAGCTTTCTTT. Protein product: CASSPGQAPRNTEAFF.